The sequence of this T cell receptor (beta chain) was determined in a study of Ad26.COV2.S vaccination and SARS-CoV-2 variants. Background on the study: In the study, Ad26.COV2.S was injected intramuscularly once, or twice 56 days apart. Findings and limits, study-wide: The TCR breadth and depth analyses may have understated or missed part of the total T cell responses. Placebo recipients showed lower spike-specific TCR breadth than vaccinees.

Treatment defined: around 19 received Ad26.COV2.S at low or high dose, single or two shots; a few received placebo; per-sample allocation not given. Vaccine and placebo recipients were sampled on day 63 after the first injection. The CDR3 length is 12 residues. CDR1 and CDR2 (germline): SQVTM, ANQGSEA. The germline V and J ends were trimmed by 7 bases and 2 bases, with 11 bases remaining between them. Method: immunoSEQ multiplex PCR; TCRdb's copy keeps in-frame clones and lacks some. The sample shows 350,000 to 400,000 clones, 89% of them seen only once. Comment on this clone: Its target is unknown.

The chain recombines TRBV29-1 with TRBJ1-1; D not certain. Material: peripheral blood, obtained in a trial of Ad26.COV2.S vaccine versus placebo. This sequence was found in a person aged 18 to 65 who received the Ad26.COV2.S COVID-19 vaccine or a placebo. This chain's CDR3 is CSGKTSNTEAFF. The CDR3 coding sequence is TGCAGCGGAAAGACATCCAACACTGAAGCTTTCTTT.